These T cell receptor beta chains were read from a single sample in a study of blood T cell repertoires in COVID-19. Profiling relied on immunoSEQ multiplex PCR, and the TCRdb table lists in-frame clones only, not all of them. The sample has tens of thousands of clones; approximately 92% are singletons. Material for sequencing was peripheral blood. These receptors all stem from a man aged 45-60 years with active COVID-19. CDR3s include the opening cysteine and the closing phenylalanine or tryptophan. Fields, in order: V gene, D gene, J gene, CDR3 protein, CDR3 DNA. A D gene is named only where the DNA matches it firmly.

TRBV7-2,.,TRBJ1-4,CASSLVGYSSEKLFF,TGTGCCAGCAGCTTAGTTGGGTACAGCAGTGAAAAACTGTTTTTT
TRBV5-8,TRBD1,TRBJ2-3,CASRTIMGTGGGNTQYF,TGTGCCAGCAGGACGATAATGGGGACAGGGGGCGGAAATACGCAGTATTTT
TRBV28,.,TRBJ1-3,CASLPAGLGNTIYF,TGTGCCAGCCTGCCGGCAGGGCTAGGAAACACCATATATTTT
TRBV2,TRBD2,TRBJ2-7,CASSALAGGIYEQYF,TGTGCCAGCAGTGCCTTAGCGGGGGGAATCTACGAGCAGTACTTC
TRBV6-5,TRBD1,TRBJ2-7,CASSKGQGASSEQYF,TGTGCCAGCAGTAAGGGACAGGGGGCGTCAAGTGAGCAGTACTTC
TRBV4-1,.,TRBJ1-6,CASSQDSTFGNSPLHF,TGCGCCAGCAGCCAAGATTCTACCTTCGGTAATTCACCCCTCCACTTT
TRBV7-9,.,TRBJ2-5,CASSFDKREETQYF,TGTGCCAGCAGCTTCGATAAAAGAGAAGAGACCCAGTACTTC
TRBV5-5,.,TRBJ2-5,CASSTSGVFVKTQYF,TGTGCCAGCAGCACTTCAGGTGTTTTCGTCAAGACCCAGTACTTC
TRBV6-5,.,TRBJ1-1,CASSSGAGHSSTEAFF,TGTGCCAGCAGTTCAGGGGCAGGGCATAGTAGTACTGAAGCTTTCTTT
TRBV7-2,.,TRBJ2-2,CASSPRRATGELFF,TGTGCCAGCAGCCCAAGGAGGGCCACCGGGGAGCTGTTTTTT
TRBV4-3,.,TRBJ1-2,CASSQEVRGSYGYTF,TGCGCCAGCAGCCAAGAAGTAAGGGGAAGTTATGGCTACACCTTC
TRBV6-5,.,TRBJ1-2,CASRTTGISNYGYTF,TGTGCCAGCAGAACTACAGGGATCTCTAACTATGGCTACACCTTC
TRBV9,TRBD2,TRBJ2-5,CASSVVPGGTAQYF,TGTGCCAGCAGCGTAGTGCCGGGGGGTACGGCCCAGTACTTC
TRBV28,.,TRBJ2-7,CASSRAGAIYEQYF,TGTGCCAGCAGTCGGGCAGGGGCGATCTACGAGCAGTACTTC